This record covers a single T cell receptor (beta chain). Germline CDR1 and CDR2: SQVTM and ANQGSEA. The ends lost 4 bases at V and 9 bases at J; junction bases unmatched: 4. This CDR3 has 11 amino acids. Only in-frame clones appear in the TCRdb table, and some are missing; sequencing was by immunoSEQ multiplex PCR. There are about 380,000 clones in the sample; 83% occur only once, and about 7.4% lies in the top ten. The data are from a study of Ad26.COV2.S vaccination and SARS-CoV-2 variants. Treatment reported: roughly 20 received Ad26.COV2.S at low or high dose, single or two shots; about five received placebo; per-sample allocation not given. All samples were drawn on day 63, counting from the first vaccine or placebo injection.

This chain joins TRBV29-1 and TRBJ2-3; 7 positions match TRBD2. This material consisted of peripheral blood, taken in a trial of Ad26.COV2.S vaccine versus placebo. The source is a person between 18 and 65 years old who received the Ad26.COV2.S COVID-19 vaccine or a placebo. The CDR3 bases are TGCAGCGTTGTGGGGGGGGAGACGCAGTATTTT. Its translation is CSVVGGETQYF.